This passage covers 21 T cell receptor beta chains from one sample sequenced in a study of T cell clones after liver transplantation. Using immunoSEQ multiplex PCR, the repertoire was profiled, and TCRdb retains in-frame clones only, with some absent. The sample yields tens of thousands of clones, around four fifths seen once. The sequenced sample was CD4+ T cells from blood, obtained 48 months after liver transplant. The receptors come from a human patient who received a liver transplant. The T cells may come from the graft donor.

CDR3 in DNA: TGTGCCACCAGCAGAGACAGGGTTACCTACGAGCAGTACTTC. Amino acid sequence: CATSRDRVTYEQYF. The V gene is TRBV15, the J gene TRBJ2-7; D is perhaps TRBD1 (5 bases). This CDR3 comprises 14 residues. Germline CDR1 LNHNV, CDR2 YYDKDF (reference sequence). V dropped 0 bases and J dropped 2 bases, with 8 bases sitting between them.

The chain uses TRBV14 and TRBJ2-7; D gene uncertain. The CDR3 loop spans 14 amino acids. Per germline, CDR1 SGHDN and CDR2 FVKESK. V lost 0 bases to trimming and J lost 4 bases, with 10 bases between them. This chain's CDR3 is CASSQDSINYEQYF. As DNA, the CDR3 is TGTGCCAGCAGCCAAGACTCAATTAATTACGAGCAGTACTTC.

J is TRBJ2-1 and V is TRBV11-2, with no clear D. Germline V gives CDR1 SGHAT, CDR2 FQNNGV. The V and J ends lost 5 bases and 10 bases respectively, with 9 bases between them. CDR3 length: 11 residues. The CDR3 reads CASSQLDEQFF. CDR3 DNA: TGTGCCAGCAGCCAACTTGACGAGCAGTTCTTC. Full variable domain (rest looked up from reference TRBV11-2 and TRBJ2-1): EAGVAQSPRYKIIEKRQSVAFWCNPISGHATLYWYQQILGQGPKLLIQFQNNGVVDDSQLPKDRFSAERLKGVDSTLKIQPAKLEDSAVYLCASSQLDEQFFGPGTRLTVL.

The CDR3 reads CASRTQGADTQYF. DNA of the CDR3: TGTGCCAGTAGGACACAAGGCGCAGATACGCAGTATTTT. V and J are TRBV19 and TRBJ2-3; D is unresolved. Germline loops: CDR1 LNHDA, CDR2 SQIVND (reference sequence). V was shortened by 6 bases and J by 4 bases, with 11 bases between the two germline ends. This CDR3 spans 13 amino acids.

This sequence joins TRBV5-1 and TRBJ2-3; 8 bases are shared with TRBD2. The CDR3 is made up of 16 amino acids. Germline V gene data show CDR1 as SGHRS and CDR2 as YFSETQ. The V and J ends lost 4 bases and 7 bases, in that order; junction bases with no gene match: 14. CDR3 loop: CASSLYAGGPPHTQYF. For the CDR3, the DNA is TGCGCCAGCAGCCTATATGCGGGGGGCCCCCCCCATACGCAGTATTTT.

The table lists this clone with a few counts. The gene calls are TRBV2 and TRBJ2-2; possibly TRBD1 or TRBD2 for D (5 bases each). This CDR3 has 13 amino acids. Per the germline V gene, CDR1 is SNHLY and CDR2 is FYNNEI. The V end lost 6 bases, the J end lost 3 bases, and 8 bases lay between the germline ends. This CDR3 reads CASSGTDTGELFF. The DNA of the CDR3 is TGTGCCAGCAGCGGGACGGACACCGGGGAGCTGTTTTTT.

The chain couples TRBV28 to TRBJ2-1; no clear D gene. This CDR3 comprises 12 residues. The germline V gene has CDR1 MDHEN and CDR2 SYDVKM. The germline V and J ends were trimmed by 1 base and 9 bases, with 7 bases remaining between them. In DNA, the CDR3 is TGTGCCAGCAGTTTATCAGTCGGTGAGCAGTTCTTC. This encodes CASSLSVGEQFF. Together with reference TRBV28 and TRBJ2-1, the CDR3 gives the full variable domain: DVKVTQSSRYLVKRTGEKVFLECVQDMDHENMFWYRQDPGLGLRLIYFSYDVKMKEKGDIPEGYSVSREKKERFSLILESASTNQTSMYLCASSLSVGEQFFGPGTRLTVL.

This chain uses TRBV5-1 with TRBJ2-1; D gene uncertain. The CDR3 runs 14 residues. The germline V and J ends were trimmed by 0 bases and 5 bases, with 9 bases remaining between them. In germline, CDR1 is SGHRS, CDR2 YFSETQ. The CDR3 DNA sequence: TGCGCCAGCAGCTTGGCCATTAAGAACAATGAGCAGTTCTTC. This encodes CASSLAIKNNEQFF.

This chain links TRBV6-5 with TRBJ2-5, with 7 bases lining up with TRBD1. Germline assignment: CDR1 MNHEY and CDR2 SVGAGI. V shed 6 bases, J shed 2 bases, and the junction held 6 bases outside the gene matches. There are 14 residues in the CDR3. The CDR3 DNA is TGTGCCAGCAGCTGGACAGGAGCACAAGAGACCCAGTACTTC. This codes for CASSWTGAQETQYF.

Concerning this clone itself: Other DNA sequences in this sample translate to the same CDR3. The genes are TRBV18 and TRBJ1-2; D is perhaps TRBD1 (5 bases). Per the germline V gene, CDR1 is KGHSH and CDR2 is LQKENI. V shed 6 bases and J shed 8 bases, with 13 bases lying between them. The CDR3 contains 12 residues. CDR3 sequence: CASSPGDGGYTF. CDR3 DNA sequence: TGTGCCAGCTCCCCTGGGGACGGGGGCTACACCTTC.

J is TRBJ2-2 and V is TRBV7-9, with a tentative D call TRBD1 (5 bases). This CDR3 has 12 amino acids. Per the germline V gene, CDR1 is SEHNR and CDR2 is FQNEAQ (reference sequence). The V gene lost 5 bases and the J gene lost 5 bases, with 6 bases spanning the gap. CDR3 protein: CASSPGTGELFF. The CDR3 DNA reads as TGTGCCAGCAGCCCAGGGACCGGGGAGCTGTTTTTT.

The chain has TRBV27 and TRBJ1-5; 7 bases are shared with TRBD1. Losses at the gene ends were 0 bases for V and 7 bases for J; bases not matched to a gene: 12. Germline loops: CDR1 MNHEY, CDR2 SMNVEV (reference sequence). The CDR3 loop spans 17 amino acids. The CDR3 spells CASSLSIPRGRVQPQHF. The CDR3 nucleotides are TGTGCCAGCAGTTTATCGATTCCCAGGGGGAGGGTACAGCCCCAGCATTTT.

This clone appeared many times. The V gene is TRBV5-4, the J gene TRBJ1-6; possible D gene TRBD1, 6 bases. V was trimmed by 4 bases and J by 5 bases, leaving 10 bases between them. Germline CDR1 reads SGHNT; CDR2 reads YYREEE (reference sequence). The CDR3 covers 14 residues. The CDR3 loop is CASSQQGDNSPLHF. The CDR3 bases are TGTGCCAGCAGCCAACAGGGAGATAATTCACCCCTCCACTTT.

The rearrangement joins TRBV28 to TRBJ1-5; TRBD1 might be the D (5 bases). CDR1 and CDR2 (germline): MDHEN, SYDVKM. V lost 6 bases, J lost 7 bases, and 22 bases lay in between. This CDR3 comprises 16 residues. The CDR3 nucleotides read TGTGCCAGCAGCACCTCCGGGACGGGGAAAGGACAGCCCCAGCATTTT. Translation: CASSTSGTGKGQPQHF.

V usage is TRBV27 and J usage is TRBJ1-2; D possibly corresponds to TRBD1 (5 bases). V lost 7 bases to trimming and J lost 2 bases, with 11 bases between them. The germline CDR1 and CDR2 sequences are MNHEY and SMNVEV (reference sequence). The CDR3 length is 13 residues. The DNA for the CDR3 is TGTGCCAGCAAGGTCTCAGGGAACTATGGCTACACCTTC. Translating it yields CASKVSGNYGYTF.

The V and J genes are TRBV7-3 and TRBJ2-1, with TRBD2 matching 12 bases. V lost 4 bases, J lost 7 bases, and 5 bases stayed unmatched. The CDR3 is 15 residues long. CDR1 and CDR2 (germline): SGHTA, FQGTGA. The CDR3 region has the DNA TGTGCCAGCAGCTCGTCACTAGCGGGAGGTAATGAGCAGTTCTTC. This gives the protein CASSSSLAGGNEQFF.

This chain joins TRBV6-5 and TRBJ2-1; TRBD2 matches at 7 bases. The V gene's germline CDR1 is MNHEY and CDR2 SVGAGI. This CDR3 is 14 amino acids long. The ends lost 2 bases at V and 5 bases at J; junction bases unmatched: 3. CDR3 protein: CASSYAAGDNEQFF. As DNA, the CDR3 is TGTGCCAGCAGTTACGCCGCGGGGGACAATGAGCAGTTCTTC.

This clone was detected only a few times. V gene TRBV6-1 combines with J gene TRBJ2-4, with D perhaps given as TRBD1 or TRBD2 (5 bases each). The V gene's germline CDR1 is MNHNS and CDR2 SASEGT. V dropped 7 bases and J dropped 8 bases, with 12 bases sitting between them. The CDR3 has 12 amino acids. CDR3 DNA sequence: TGTGCCAGCAATTCAATGGGGGACATTCAGTACTTC. Encoded protein: CASNSMGDIQYF.

The rearrangement uses TRBV6-5 and TRBJ2-7; 7 bases match TRBD1. The length of the CDR3 is 14 residues. Trimming at V came to 5 bases and at J to 3 bases, leaving 7 bases not matched to a gene. Germline CDR1 is MNHEY and CDR2 is SVGAGI. This CDR3 reads CASSGDREVYEQYF. CDR3 DNA sequence: TGTGCCAGCAGTGGTGACAGGGAAGTCTACGAGCAGTACTTC.

This sequence joins TRBV19 and TRBJ2-2; TRBD2 aligns across 8 bases. Germline-derived CDR1 and CDR2 are LNHDA and SQIVND (reference sequence). The CDR3 has 17 amino acids. J gave up 7 bases and V 7 bases, and 17 bases lay outside the gene matches. CDR3 DNA: TGTGCCAGTAATTCTAGGCGGCGGGGGGAACGCGGCGGGGAGCTGTTTTTT. Its protein product is CASNSRRRGERGGELFF.

The CDR3 DNA reads TGTGCCTCCAGAGGAGGGGGCGCAACCGGGGAGCTGTTTTTT. It encodes CASRGGGATGELFF. The chain is built from TRBV28 and TRBJ2-2; D perhaps matches TRBD1 (7 bases). The CDR3 sequence is 14 residues long. In germline, CDR1 is MDHEN, CDR2 SYDVKM. The germline V and J ends were trimmed by 11 bases and 5 bases, with 18 bases remaining between them.